In its sample, the clone carrying this TCR beta chain was seen once. There are 13 residues in the CDR3. Germline values: CDR1 MNHEY, CDR2 SVGAGI. V was pared by 5 bases and J by 4 bases, with 11 bases between. As originally analysed: Reference gene primers were amplified, and this amplification served to estimate nucleated cell counts. The data were produced by immunoSEQ multiplex PCR, yet TCRdb's version contains in-frame clones alone and is incomplete. D and trimming were read from the DNA, whereas the V and J calls and clone size are those reported in that table. The table includes about 530,000 clones, 70% to 90% detected once. The data stem from a study of blood T cell repertoires in COVID-19. Study-level background: Samples representing acute and convalescent COVID-19 were sourced from the United States, Italy and Spain. PBMCs, B-cell-depleted T cells, or T cells were the source of the cDNA or gDNA that made up the material.

While infection was still active, Seattle patients were enrolled and then followed longitudinally. The TCR was taken from a woman aged 50 to 60 with COVID-19, enrolled during active disease. Source material: peripheral blood. The J gene is TRBJ1-2, the V gene TRBV6-5; D gene ambiguous. The CDR3 region is CASSPTVFYGYTF. CDR3 DNA: TGTGCCAGCAGTCCGACTGTCTTCTATGGCTACACCTTC.